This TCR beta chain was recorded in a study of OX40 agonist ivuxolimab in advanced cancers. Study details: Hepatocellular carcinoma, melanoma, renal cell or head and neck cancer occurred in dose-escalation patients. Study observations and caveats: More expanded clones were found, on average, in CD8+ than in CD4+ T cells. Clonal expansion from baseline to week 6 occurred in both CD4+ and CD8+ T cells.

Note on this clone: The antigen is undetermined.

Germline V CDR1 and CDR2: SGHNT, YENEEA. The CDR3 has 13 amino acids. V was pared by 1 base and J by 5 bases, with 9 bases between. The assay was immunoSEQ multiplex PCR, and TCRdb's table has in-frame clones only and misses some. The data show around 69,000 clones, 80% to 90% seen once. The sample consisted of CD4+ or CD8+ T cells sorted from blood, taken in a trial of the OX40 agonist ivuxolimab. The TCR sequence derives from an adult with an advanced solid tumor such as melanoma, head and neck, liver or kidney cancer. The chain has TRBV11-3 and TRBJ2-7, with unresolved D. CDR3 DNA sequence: TGTGCCAGCAGCTTAGGGCCCTGGGACGAGCAGTACTTC. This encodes CASSLGPWDEQYF. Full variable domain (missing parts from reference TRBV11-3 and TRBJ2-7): EAGVVQSPRYKIIEKKQPVAFWCNPISGHNTLYWYLQNLGQGPELLIRYENEEAVDDSQLPKDRFSAERLKGVDSTLKIQPAELGDSAVYLCASSLGPWDEQYFGPGTRLTVT.